These 4 T cell receptor beta chains originate from one sample sequenced in a study of a mutant IDH1 vaccine in newly diagnosed glioma. Documented time point: week 23, last vaccination. Vaccine doses each comprised 300 ug of mutant IDH1 20-mer peptide, with topical imiquimod. The method was immunoSEQ multiplex PCR; TCRdb's version includes in-frame clones alone and lacks a portion of them. Found here are some 80,000 clones, around 83% of them singletons; the top ten hold 0.75% to 0.95%. Antigens of these TCRs are unknown. Material: PBMCs, obtained from a glioma patient whose treatment included an IDH1 peptide vaccine. Source of these receptors: a woman aged 50 to 60 with glioma.

The genes are TRBV18 and TRBJ2-1; unclear D gene. CDR3 length equals 13 residues. Germline V CDR1 and CDR2: KGHSH, LQKENI. Trimming cost V 3 bases and J 4 bases, with 7 bases left between them. DNA for the CDR3: TGTGCCAGCTCACCTGCAGGTTACAATGAGCAGTTCTTC. This gives the protein CASSPAGYNEQFF. The entire variable domain, with the rest obtained from reference TRBV18 and TRBJ2-1, is as follows: NAGVMQNPRHLVRRRGQEARLRCSPMKGHSHVYWYRQLPEEGLKFMVYLQKENIIDESGMPKERFSAEFPKEGPSILRIQQVVRGDSAAYFCASSPAGYNEQFFGPGTRLTVL.

The chain recombines TRBV5-6 with TRBJ2-1; 16 bases are a match to TRBD2. This CDR3 spans 16 amino acids. V lost 6 bases, J lost 6 bases, and 6 bases stayed unmatched. CDR1 is SGHDT and CDR2 is YYEEEE in the germline V gene. CDR3 protein: CASIRGLAGGGNEQFF. The CDR3 bases are TGTGCCAGCATCCGGGGACTAGCGGGAGGGGGCAATGAGCAGTTCTTC.

J is TRBJ1-2 and V is TRBV5-1; maybe TRBD1 (6 bases). V lost 7 bases to trimming and J lost 0 bases, with 13 bases between them. Germline values: CDR1 SGHRS, CDR2 YFSETQ. This CDR3 region has 14 residues. Written as DNA, the CDR3 is TGCGCCAGCGGTACAACAGGGCCTAACTATGGCTACACCTTC. Its translation is CASGTTGPNYGYTF.

This CDR3 reads CASSSGSAGGQDEQFF. The CDR3 bases are TGCGCCAGCAGCAGCGGATCAGCGGGAGGGCAGGATGAGCAGTTCTTC. The J gene is TRBJ2-1, the V gene TRBV5-1; 10 positions agree with TRBD2. V lost 4 bases to trimming and J lost 8 bases; unmatched junction nucleotides: 12. Germline CDR1 reads SGHRS; CDR2 reads YFSETQ. This CDR3 has 16 residues.